A single sample is the source of the 16 T cell receptor beta chains below, sequenced in a study of T cells after yellow fever vaccination. One entry per CDR3 protein, called by TCRdb with MiXCR from the 5' RACE reads. The sample shows some 550,000 distinct CDR3 sequences, 15% to 20% of them seen only once. This sample comprised PBMCs, obtained 15 days after the yellow fever booster vaccination. The receptors originated from a man aged 30 to 45 who received the YFV17D yellow fever vaccine.

This chain links TRBV18 with TRBJ2-1; D is unclear. The CDR3 runs 14 residues. The V gene's germline CDR1 is KGHSH and CDR2 LQKENI. V lost 6 bases, J lost 1 base, and 10 bases lay in between. CDR3 in DNA: TGTGCCAGCTCTGAAGATTGGTCCTACAATGAGCAGTTCTTC. This encodes CASSEDWSYNEQFF.

V usage is TRBV6-1 and J usage is TRBJ1-4; a weak D match, TRBD1 (6 bases). CDR1 is MNHNS and CDR2 is SASEGT in the germline V gene. The CDR3 contains 15 residues. The V end was cut by 10 bases, the J end by 8 bases, with 23 bases between. In DNA form, the CDR3 reads TGTGCCACTTCCCTAGGGAGGGGGAAGGTCGAAAAACTGTTTTTT. Encoded protein: CATSLGRGKVEKLFF.

The chain links TRBV7-2 to TRBJ2-1; perhaps D is TRBD1 or TRBD2 (5 bases each). The CDR3 is 13 amino acids. V was pared by 6 bases and J by 7 bases, with 13 bases between. Germline CDR1 reads SGHTA; CDR2 reads FQGNSA. DNA of the CDR3: TGTGCCAGCAGTCCAGGATGGGGGAATGAGCAGTTCTTC. It encodes CASSPGWGNEQFF.

This clonotype occurred a few times. This chain connects TRBV20-1 to TRBJ2-1; D might be TRBD2 (6 bases). Trimming stripped 3 bases from V and 0 bases from J, with 12 bases between. The CDR3 contains 15 residues. CDR1 and CDR2 from the germline V gene are DFQATT and SNEGSKA (reference sequence). CDR3 in amino acids: CSASRDSLSYNEQFF. The CDR3 DNA reads as TGCAGTGCTAGCCGGGACTCCCTCTCCTACAATGAGCAGTTCTTC.

This clonotype was seen a handful of times. CDR3 sequence reads: CASSLAVPTGELFF. The CDR3 DNA sequence: TGTGCCAGCAGCTTGGCCGTTCCCACCGGGGAGCTGTTTTTT. This rearrangement joins TRBV5-8 to TRBJ2-2; D remains unclear. The CDR3 spans 14 residues. Looked up from germline, CDR1 is SGHTS and CDR2 is YDEGEE. The V end lost 0 bases, the J end lost 4 bases, and 7 bases lay between the germline ends.

A single count supports this clonotype. This chain joins TRBV5-5 and TRBJ2-1, with D unresolved. The CDR3 is 15 residues long. Trimming removed 0 bases at V and 0 bases at J, with 7 bases between. Germline V gives CDR1 SGHKS, CDR2 YYEKEE (reference sequence). Here the CDR3 reads CASSLDAVSYNEQFF. For the CDR3, the DNA is TGTGCCAGCAGCTTGGATGCAGTCTCCTACAATGAGCAGTTCTTC.

The chain has TRBV20-1 and TRBJ2-1, with 11 nucleotides matching TRBD2. Trimming removed 0 bases from V and 5 bases from J; junction bases left unmatched: 3. Germline assignment: CDR1 DFQATT and CDR2 SNEGSKA (reference sequence). The CDR3 has 15 residues. The CDR3 loop is CSAREGTSGNNEQFF. CDR3 sequence (DNA): TGCAGTGCTAGAGAAGGGACTAGCGGAAACAATGAGCAGTTCTTC.

The chain employs TRBV28 and TRBJ2-6, with D tentatively TRBD2 (6 bases). Per germline, CDR1 MDHEN and CDR2 SYDVKM. This CDR3 region has 17 residues. The V and J ends lost 7 bases and 0 bases respectively, with 16 bases between them. The CDR3 region is CASTPGGSPSGANVLTF. CDR3 DNA sequence: TGTGCCAGCACCCCCGGGGGATCCCCCTCTGGGGCCAACGTCCTGACTTTC.

This clonotype was recorded a few times. The V and J genes are TRBV9 and TRBJ1-5, with D perhaps matching TRBD1 (6 bases). The V and J ends lost 3 bases and 2 bases respectively, with 9 bases between them. CDR3 length equals 14 residues. Germline V CDR1 and CDR2: SGDLS, YYNGEE. As DNA, the CDR3 is TGTGCCAGCAGCGAGGGGGTGGGCAATCAGCCCCAGCATTTT. It specifies CASSEGVGNQPQHF.

A few counts support this clonotype. The rearrangement joins TRBV20-1 to TRBJ2-3, with 9 bases matching TRBD2. V gave up 6 bases and J gave up 4 bases; unmatched junction bases: 8. The CDR3 length is 14 residues. Germline V gene data show CDR1 as DFQATT and CDR2 as SNEGSKA (reference sequence). The CDR3, as DNA: TGCAGTGCCCCCCAAAGCGGGAGGCCAGATACGCAGTATTTT. Its translation is CSAPQSGRPDTQYF.

This clonotype was seen only a few times. The chain has TRBV29-1 and TRBJ1-1; possibly TRBD1 for D (6 bases). The CDR3 is made up of 12 amino acids. Germline V CDR1 and CDR2: SQVTM, ANQGSEA. Trimming stripped 6 bases from V and 1 base from J, with 9 bases between. Written as DNA, the CDR3 is TGCAGCGTACAGGGAACGAACACTGAAGCTTTCTTT. Its translation is CSVQGTNTEAFF. The full variable domain, completed using reference TRBV29-1 and TRBJ1-1, is SAVISQKPSRDICQRGTSLTIQCQVDSQVTMMFWYRQQPGQSLTLIATANQGSEATYESGFVIDKFPISRPNLTFSTLTVSNMSPEDSSIYLCSVQGTNTEAFFGQGTRLTVV.

The rearrangement uses TRBV28 and TRBJ2-3; D gene ambiguous. Germline-derived CDR1 and CDR2 are MDHEN and SYDVKM. The CDR3 runs 15 residues. V was shortened by 6 bases and J by 0 bases, with 13 bases between the two germline ends. CDR3 DNA sequence: TGTGCCAGCAGGGCCCCACGCCATAGCACAGATACGCAGTATTTT. Protein: CASRAPRHSTDTQYF.

This clonotype was seen ten or more times. This chain uses TRBV27 with TRBJ2-3; unclear D gene. Germline assignment: CDR1 MNHEY and CDR2 SMNVEV (reference sequence). There are 13 residues in the CDR3. Trimming shortened V by 9 bases and J by 5 bases, and 15 bases separated the two germline ends. In DNA, the CDR3 is TGTGCCAGTAAGGTGCCAGGTAGAGATACGCAGTATTTT. Its translation: CASKVPGRDTQYF.

There are a few counts of this clonotype. V usage is TRBV20-1 and J usage is TRBJ1-5; D not certain. Germline CDR1 and CDR2: DFQATT and SNEGSKA (reference sequence). V was cut by 7 bases and J by 2 bases, with 9 bases left in between. The CDR3 is 12 residues long. The CDR3 DNA reads as TGCAGTGTGCGTAATGGCAATCAGCCCCAGCATTTT. As protein: CSVRNGNQPQHF.

This clonotype was seen only a few times. The V and J genes are TRBV7-8 and TRBJ2-3, with D perhaps assigned TRBD1 or TRBD2 (6 bases each). Per germline, CDR1 SGHVS and CDR2 FQNEAQ. V dropped 3 bases and J dropped 9 bases, with 16 bases sitting between them. The CDR3 spans 14 residues. The CDR3 here is CASSFPDRGGTQYF. In nucleotides, the CDR3 is TGTGCCAGCAGCTTTCCCGATCGAGGGGGGACGCAGTATTTT.

The chain couples TRBV5-6 to TRBJ2-1; 10 bases match TRBD2. Trimming cost V 4 bases and J 7 bases; bases outside gene matches: 8. This CDR3 has 15 residues. The germline V gene encodes CDR1 SGHDT and CDR2 YYEEEE. CDR3 DNA: TGTGCCAGCAGCGCTTCTAGCGGGAGTAGGAATGAGCAGTTCTTC. Residues: CASSASSGSRNEQFF.